Below, 23 T cell receptor beta chains from the same sample are listed, as sequenced in a study of T-cell memory formation after mild COVID-19. TCRdb reprocessed the 5' RACE reads with MiXCR, giving one entry per CDR3 protein. The table has nearly 110,000 distinct CDR3 sequences, around an eighth seen once. Sequenced material: PBMCs or a T cell subset sorted from them (not recorded which). Receptor source: a young man who had mild COVID-19 (a few samples of this study predate the infection). Cell type and time point are not known.

The CDR3, as DNA: TGCGCCAGCAGCGAACGGACAGGCTATGGCTACACCTTC. It codes for CASSERTGYGYTF. This chain uses TRBV5-1 with TRBJ1-2, with 7 bases that match TRBD1. V shed 4 bases and J 4 bases; nucleotides not matched to a gene: 4. This CDR3 has 13 amino acids. Germline values: CDR1 SGHRS, CDR2 YFSETQ.

This clonotype has a handful of counts. V usage is TRBV4-1 and J usage is TRBJ2-1; D ambiguous. The germline V gene has CDR1 MGHRA and CDR2 YSYEKL. Trimming shortened V by 5 bases and J by 7 bases, and 12 bases separated the two germline ends. The CDR3 is made up of 13 amino acids. The CDR3 is CASSGESGNEQFF. CDR3 DNA sequence: TGCGCCAGCAGCGGGGAAAGTGGGAATGAGCAGTTCTTC.

Only a few counts were recorded for this clonotype. V and J are TRBV20-1 and TRBJ1-1; the D is unclear. Trimming cost V 8 bases and J 1 base, with 11 bases left between them. The CDR3 loop spans 12 amino acids. Germline values: CDR1 DFQATT, CDR2 SNEGSKA (reference sequence). CDR3 in DNA: TGCAGTCCTTCCGGCCCGAACACTGAAGCTTTCTTT. It yields the protein CSPSGPNTEAFF.

The gene calls are TRBV7-9 and TRBJ2-1; perhaps TRBD2 as D (6 bases). V gave up 1 base and J gave up 9 bases, with 16 bases separating them. The CDR3 has 15 amino acids. Germline values: CDR1 SEHNR, CDR2 FQNEAQ (reference sequence). CDR3 coding DNA: TGTGCCAGCAGCTTAGACTCGACTAGTCATGGTGAGCAGTTCTTC. It specifies CASSLDSTSHGEQFF.

The J gene is TRBJ2-7, the V gene TRBV28; D tentatively reads TRBD1 or TRBD2 (5 bases each). Trimming shortened V by 3 bases and J by 1 base, and 7 bases separated the two germline ends. The CDR3 loop spans 13 amino acids. Germline CDR1 reads MDHEN; CDR2 reads SYDVKM. The DNA for the CDR3 is TGTGCCAGCAGTTTGTGGGGGTCCTACGAGCAGTACGTC. Protein sequence: CASSLWGSYEQYV.

The chain couples TRBV4-1 to TRBJ1-5; D not resolved. Germline V lookup: CDR1 MGHRA, CDR2 YSYEKL. The CDR3 extends over 13 amino acids. The ends were cut back, 2 bases at V and 2 bases at J, with 4 bases in the middle. The CDR3 reads CASSQSGNQPQHF. In DNA, the CDR3 is TGCGCCAGCAGCCAATCTGGCAATCAGCCCCAGCATTTT.

This clonotype was observed a handful of times. J is TRBJ2-7 and V is TRBV18, with 7 bases aligning to TRBD1. CDR1 and CDR2 from the germline V gene are KGHSH and LQKENI. J was trimmed by 4 bases and V by 6 bases; bases with no gene match: 6. CDR3 length: 13 residues. CDR3 loop: CASSRDRIYEQYF. The CDR3 coding sequence is TGTGCCAGCTCCCGGGACAGAATATACGAGCAGTACTTC.

The chain employs TRBV20-1 and TRBJ2-5; perhaps TRBD1 as D (6 bases). This CDR3 contains 12 residues. The V end was cut by 1 base, the J end by 4 bases, with 7 bases between. Germline CDR1 reads DFQATT; CDR2 reads SNEGSKA (reference sequence). The CDR3 loop is CSARVQGETQYF. The CDR3 DNA sequence: TGCAGTGCTAGAGTACAGGGAGAGACCCAGTACTTC.

The chain carries TRBV30 and TRBJ1-1; D call uncertain. The CDR3 extends over 11 amino acids. Trimming removed 5 bases from V and 8 bases from J, with 12 bases in between. In germline, CDR1 is GTSNPN, CDR2 SVGIG (reference sequence). The CDR3 region is CAWLEAGEAFF. As DNA, the CDR3 is TGTGCCTGGCTCGAGGCAGGCGAAGCTTTCTTT.

This clonotype showed up just a few times. This chain connects TRBV20-1 to TRBJ2-7; D remains ambiguous. The CDR3 length is 12 residues. Germline V gives CDR1 DFQATT, CDR2 SNEGSKA (reference sequence). Trimming shortened V by 7 bases and J by 2 bases, and 12 bases separated the two germline ends. CDR3 nucleotides: TGCAGTGTTAGGCGCGGAACCTACGAGCAGTACTTC. Residues: CSVRRGTYEQYF.

In this sample, this clonotype turned up a few times. The rearrangement joins TRBV5-1 to TRBJ2-1; weak D call: TRBD2 (6 bases). This CDR3 contains 15 residues. With 1 base removed from V and 6 bases from J, the gap between germline ends came to 14 bases. The germline V gene encodes CDR1 SGHRS and CDR2 YFSETQ. CDR3 amino acids: CASSLLGGQINEQFF. The CDR3 nucleotides are TGCGCCAGCAGCTTGTTGGGGGGTCAAATCAATGAGCAGTTCTTC.

V is TRBV7-2 and J is TRBJ2-7, with a possible D match to TRBD2 (5 bases). The germline V and J ends were trimmed by 0 bases and 2 bases, with 11 bases remaining between them. This CDR3 comprises 15 residues. Germline loops: CDR1 SGHTA, CDR2 FQGNSA. The CDR3 reads CASSLAPGSTYEQYF. The CDR3 DNA reads TGTGCCAGCAGCTTAGCTCCGGGGTCTACCTACGAGCAGTACTTC.

The rearrangement links TRBV7-4 to TRBJ2-7; D is unresolved. The CDR3 has 13 amino acids. V gave up 3 bases and J gave up 0 bases, with 6 bases separating them. CDR1 and CDR2 from the germline V gene are SGHVT and SQSDAQ. For the CDR3, the DNA is TGTGCCAGCAGCTTTGGCTACTCCTACGAGCAGTACGTC. This gives the protein CASSFGYSYEQYV.

This clonotype has more than one count but fewer than ten. This rearrangement joins TRBV27 to TRBJ1-5, with D possibly TRBD1 on 6 matching bases. Germline V gene lookup returns CDR1 MNHEY and CDR2 SMNVEV (reference sequence). The CDR3 extends over 13 amino acids. V lost 3 bases, J lost 7 bases, and 10 bases lay in between. CDR3: CASSFTGLQPQHF. DNA for the CDR3: TGTGCCAGCAGTTTTACAGGGTTGCAGCCCCAGCATTTT.

The chain combines TRBV4-1 with TRBJ2-7; TRBD2 is a possible D gene (7 bases). V lost 3 bases and J lost 0, with 15 bases in between. The V gene's germline CDR1 is MGHRA and CDR2 YSYEKL. This CDR3 has 16 residues. As DNA, the CDR3 is TGCGCCAGCAGCCAGGGGCGGGGGCCGAGCTCCTACGAGCAGTACTTC. It translates to CASSQGRGPSSYEQYF.

This clonotype has a handful of counts. The chain has TRBV7-8 and TRBJ2-5; perhaps TRBD1 as D (5 bases). The CDR3 has 17 amino acids. CDR1 and CDR2 (germline): SGHVS, FQNEAQ. Trimming pared 4 bases from V and 4 bases from J, leaving 22 bases between. Here the CDR3 reads CASSSEFRASQRETQYF. Here the CDR3 DNA reads TGTGCCAGCAGCTCAGAGTTCAGGGCATCCCAGAGAGAGACCCAGTACTTC. The complete variable domain, with remaining parts taken from reference TRBV7-8 and TRBJ2-5, reads GAGVSQSPRYKVAKRGQDVALRCDPISGHVSLFWYQQALGQGPEFLTYFQNEAQLDKSGLPSDRFFAERPEGSVSTLKIQRTQQEDSAVYLCASSSEFRASQRETQYFGPGTRLLVL.

This clonotype was picked up a small number of times. The chain employs TRBV14 and TRBJ1-2; 7 bases line up with TRBD1. The CDR3 totals 17 residues. The junction had 14 bases not matched to a gene; V was cut back by 2 bases and J by 5 bases. CDR1 and CDR2 from the germline V gene are SGHDN and FVKESK. DNA for the CDR3: TGTGCCAGCAGCCAACTAGGGACAGCGGGCCTCCAGTATGGCTACACCTTC. This codes for CASSQLGTAGLQYGYTF.

This clonotype was observed a handful of times. V gene TRBV3-1 combines with J gene TRBJ2-3, with D tentatively TRBD2 (7 bases). Germline CDR1 is LGHDT and CDR2 is YNNKEL (reference sequence). The CDR3 contains 15 residues. Trimming shortened V by 4 bases and J by 4 bases, and 15 bases separated the two germline ends. As DNA, the CDR3 is TGTGCCAGCAGCCGGCGGGGGCCGGAGGCAGATACGCAGTATTTT. The encoded protein is CASSRRGPEADTQYF.

The chain links TRBV11-2 to TRBJ2-3; D gene uncertain. Trimming removed 5 bases at V and 2 bases at J, with 14 bases between. The germline V gene has CDR1 SGHAT and CDR2 FQNNGV. The CDR3 runs to 15 residues. Here the CDR3 DNA reads TGTGCCAGCAGCACTGACTGGACCGACACAGATACGCAGTATTTT. It encodes CASSTDWTDTDTQYF.

As DNA, the CDR3 is TGCAGCGTTGTACTAGCGGGGGTGGAGCAGTTCTTC. This sequence encodes CSVVLAGVEQFF. This chain connects TRBV29-1 to TRBJ2-1; 11 nucleotides align to TRBD2. V shed 4 bases and J 10 bases; nucleotides not matched to a gene: 3. The length of the CDR3 is 12 residues. The germline CDR1 and CDR2 sequences are SQVTM and ANQGSEA.

The CDR3 DNA sequence: TGTGCCAGCACGGGTCCCCCCGGCGAGCAGTACTTC. It translates to CASTGPPGEQYF. This chain links TRBV12-3 or TRBV12-4 with TRBJ2-7; D uncertain. This CDR3 spans 12 amino acids. The germline V and J ends were trimmed by 7 bases and 6 bases, with 13 bases remaining between them.

This sequence joins TRBV10-3 and TRBJ1-5; 7 positions agree with TRBD1. The V and J ends lost 11 bases and 4 bases, in that order; junction bases with no gene match: 8. CDR3 size: 13 residues. Germline lookup yields CDR1 ENHRY and CDR2 SYGVKD. The CDR3 protein is CAVTGTVNQPQHF. CDR3 DNA: TGTGCCGTCACCGGGACAGTGAATCAGCCCCAGCATTTT.

This clonotype appeared a few times. The chain carries TRBV12-3 or TRBV12-4 and TRBJ1-1; D not certain. The CDR3 consists of 13 residues. V was pared by 2 bases and J by 9 bases, with 13 bases between. CDR3 sequence reads: CASSLPATRQAFF. The DNA of the CDR3 is TGTGCCAGCAGTTTACCCGCGACCAGGCAAGCTTTCTTT.